The present TCR beta chain was sequenced within a study of cytotoxic CD8 clonotypes in ibrutinib-treated CLL. On the study more broadly: Roughly 10 relapsed/refractory, roughly 15 treatment-naive; around 18 IGHV unmutated. Once patients had received a median 12 months of treatment, range 6 to 36, response samples were obtained.

Only one count was recorded for this clone. Its antigen is as yet unknown. The data were produced by immunoSEQ multiplex PCR, yet TCRdb's version contains in-frame clones alone and is incomplete. The data hold fewer than 35,000 clones, with roughly three quarters observed a single time. The study's findings and limits: Against age-matched healthy donors, baseline clonality ran higher and tracked circulating CD8+ T-cell counts.

The clonotype comes from a human donor with chronic lymphocytic leukemia. The input for sequencing was PBMCs, taken before ibrutinib treatment.

CDR3 loop: CASGGRTSAYEQYF. CDR3 in DNA: TGTGCCAGCGGAGGAAGGACTAGCGCCTACGAGCAGTACTTC. The chain employs TRBV2 and TRBJ2-7; 9 nucleotides line up with TRBD2. CDR1 and CDR2 from the germline V gene are SNHLY and FYNNEI. This CDR3 is built from 14 residues. V lost 8 bases and J lost 2; bases outside the gene matches: 7.